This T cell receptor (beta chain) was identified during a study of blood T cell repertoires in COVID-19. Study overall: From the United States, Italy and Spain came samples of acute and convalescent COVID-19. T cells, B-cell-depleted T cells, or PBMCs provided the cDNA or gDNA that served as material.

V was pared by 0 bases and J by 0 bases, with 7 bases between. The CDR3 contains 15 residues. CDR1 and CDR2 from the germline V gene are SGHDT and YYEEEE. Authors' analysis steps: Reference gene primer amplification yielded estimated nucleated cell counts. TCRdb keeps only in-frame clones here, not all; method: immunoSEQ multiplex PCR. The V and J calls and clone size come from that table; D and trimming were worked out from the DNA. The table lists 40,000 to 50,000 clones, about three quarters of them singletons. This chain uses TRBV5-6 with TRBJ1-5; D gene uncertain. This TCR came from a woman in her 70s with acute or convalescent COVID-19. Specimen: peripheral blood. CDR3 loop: CASSLGSFSNQPQHF. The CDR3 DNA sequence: TGTGCCAGCAGCTTGGGTTCGTTTAGCAATCAGCCCCAGCATTTT.